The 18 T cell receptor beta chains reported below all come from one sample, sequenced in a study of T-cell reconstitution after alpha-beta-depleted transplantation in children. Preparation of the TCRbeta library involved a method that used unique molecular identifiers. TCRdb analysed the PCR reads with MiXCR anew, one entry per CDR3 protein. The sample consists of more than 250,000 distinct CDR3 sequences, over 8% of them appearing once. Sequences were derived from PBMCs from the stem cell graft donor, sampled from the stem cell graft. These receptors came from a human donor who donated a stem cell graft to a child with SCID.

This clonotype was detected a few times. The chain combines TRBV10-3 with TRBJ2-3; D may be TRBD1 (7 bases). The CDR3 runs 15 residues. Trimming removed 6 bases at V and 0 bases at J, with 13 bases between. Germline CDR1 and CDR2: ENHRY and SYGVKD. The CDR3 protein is CAISPRGVSTDTQYF. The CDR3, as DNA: TGTGCCATCAGCCCCAGGGGGGTTAGCACAGATACGCAGTATTTT.

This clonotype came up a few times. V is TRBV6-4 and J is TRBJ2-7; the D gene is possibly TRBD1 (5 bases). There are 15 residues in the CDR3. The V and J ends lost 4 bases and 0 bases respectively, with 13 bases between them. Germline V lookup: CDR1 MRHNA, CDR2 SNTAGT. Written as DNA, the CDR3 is TGTGCCAGCAGTGGCATCAGGGATAGCTCCTACGAGCAGTACTTC. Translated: CASSGIRDSSYEQYF.

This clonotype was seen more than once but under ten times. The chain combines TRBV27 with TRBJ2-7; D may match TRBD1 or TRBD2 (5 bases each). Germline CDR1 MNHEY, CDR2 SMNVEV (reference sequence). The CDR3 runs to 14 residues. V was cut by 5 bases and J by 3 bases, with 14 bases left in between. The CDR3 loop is CASSPMGPYYEQYF. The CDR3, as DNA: TGTGCCAGCAGTCCAATGGGACCTTACTACGAGCAGTACTTC.

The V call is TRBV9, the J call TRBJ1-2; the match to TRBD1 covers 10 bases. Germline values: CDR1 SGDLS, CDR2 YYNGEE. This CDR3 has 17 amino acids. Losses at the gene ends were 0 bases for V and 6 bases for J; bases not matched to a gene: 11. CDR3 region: CASSVADPGQGKDGYTF. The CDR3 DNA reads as TGTGCCAGCAGCGTAGCCGACCCGGGACAGGGGAAGGATGGCTACACCTTC.

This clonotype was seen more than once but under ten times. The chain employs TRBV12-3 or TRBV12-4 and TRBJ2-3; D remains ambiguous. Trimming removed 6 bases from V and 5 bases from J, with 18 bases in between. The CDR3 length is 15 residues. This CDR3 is CASRPLAPGEDTQYF. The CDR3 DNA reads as TGTGCCAGCAGACCCCTCGCCCCGGGTGAAGATACGCAGTATTTT.

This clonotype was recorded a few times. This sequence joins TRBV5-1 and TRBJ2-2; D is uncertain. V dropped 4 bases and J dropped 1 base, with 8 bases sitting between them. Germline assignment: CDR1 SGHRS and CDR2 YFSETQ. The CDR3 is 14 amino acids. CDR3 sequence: CASSHGQNTGELFF. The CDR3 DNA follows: TGCGCCAGCAGCCACGGCCAGAACACCGGGGAGCTGTTTTTT.

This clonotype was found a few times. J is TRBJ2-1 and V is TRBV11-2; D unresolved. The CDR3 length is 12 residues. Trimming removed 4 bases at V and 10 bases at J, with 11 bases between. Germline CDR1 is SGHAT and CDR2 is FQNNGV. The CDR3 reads CASSYTPPEQFF. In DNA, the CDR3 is TGTGCCAGCAGCTACACACCCCCCGAGCAGTTCTTC.

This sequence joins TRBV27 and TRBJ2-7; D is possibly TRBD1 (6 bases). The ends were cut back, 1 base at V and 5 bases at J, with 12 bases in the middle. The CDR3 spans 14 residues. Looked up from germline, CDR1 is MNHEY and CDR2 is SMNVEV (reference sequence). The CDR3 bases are TGTGCCAGCAGTTTATGGACAGATGACCACGAGCAGTACTTC. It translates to CASSLWTDDHEQYF.

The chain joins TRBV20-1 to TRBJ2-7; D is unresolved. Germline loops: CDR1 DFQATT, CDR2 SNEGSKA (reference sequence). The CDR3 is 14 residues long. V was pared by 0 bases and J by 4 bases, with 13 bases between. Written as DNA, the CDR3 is TGCAGTGCTAGAGAAACGGTCTTAGGGTACGAGCAGTACTTC. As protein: CSARETVLGYEQYF.

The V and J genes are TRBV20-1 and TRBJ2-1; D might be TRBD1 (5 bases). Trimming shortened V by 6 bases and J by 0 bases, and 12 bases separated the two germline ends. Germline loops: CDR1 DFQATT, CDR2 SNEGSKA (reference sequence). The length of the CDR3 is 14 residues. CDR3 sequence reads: CSAPQASSYNEQFF. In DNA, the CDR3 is TGCAGTGCGCCACAGGCGAGCTCCTACAATGAGCAGTTCTTC.

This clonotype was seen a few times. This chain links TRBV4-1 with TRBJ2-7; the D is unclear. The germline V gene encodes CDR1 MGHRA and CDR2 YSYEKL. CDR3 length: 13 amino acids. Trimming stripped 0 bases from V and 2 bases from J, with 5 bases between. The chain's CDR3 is CASSQEPAYEQYF. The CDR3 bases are TGCGCCAGCAGCCAAGAACCGGCCTACGAGCAGTACTTC.

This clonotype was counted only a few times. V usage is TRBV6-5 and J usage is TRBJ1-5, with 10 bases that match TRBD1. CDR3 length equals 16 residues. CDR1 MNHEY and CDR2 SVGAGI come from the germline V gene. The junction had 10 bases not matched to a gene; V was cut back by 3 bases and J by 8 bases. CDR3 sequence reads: CASSYGTPGTGEPQHF. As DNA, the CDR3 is TGTGCCAGCAGTTATGGAACCCCCGGGACAGGGGAGCCCCAGCATTTT.

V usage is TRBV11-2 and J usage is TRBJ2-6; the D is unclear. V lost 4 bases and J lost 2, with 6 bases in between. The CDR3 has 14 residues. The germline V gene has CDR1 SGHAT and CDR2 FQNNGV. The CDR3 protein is CASSWATGANVLTF. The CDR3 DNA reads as TGTGCCAGCAGCTGGGCCACTGGGGCCAACGTCCTGACTTTC.

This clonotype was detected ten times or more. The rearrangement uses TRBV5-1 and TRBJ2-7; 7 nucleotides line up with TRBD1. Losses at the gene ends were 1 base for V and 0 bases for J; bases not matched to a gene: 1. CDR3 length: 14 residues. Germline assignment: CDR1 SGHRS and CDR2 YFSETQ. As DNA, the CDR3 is TGCGCCAGCAGCTTGAGGGACAGCTCCTACGAGCAGTACTTC. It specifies CASSLRDSSYEQYF.

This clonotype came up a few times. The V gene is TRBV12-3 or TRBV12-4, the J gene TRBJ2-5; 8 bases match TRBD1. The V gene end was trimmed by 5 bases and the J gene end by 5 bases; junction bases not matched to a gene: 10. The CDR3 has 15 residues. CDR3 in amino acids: CASSAWTGIRETQYF. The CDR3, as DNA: TGTGCCAGCAGTGCATGGACAGGGATACGGGAGACCCAGTACTTC.

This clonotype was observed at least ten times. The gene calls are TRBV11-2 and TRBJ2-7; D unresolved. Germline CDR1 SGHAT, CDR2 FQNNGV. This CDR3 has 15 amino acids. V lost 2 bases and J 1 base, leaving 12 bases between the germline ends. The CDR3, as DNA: TGTGCCAGCAGCTTATCTGACTCGATTTCCTACGAGCAGTACTTC. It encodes CASSLSDSISYEQYF. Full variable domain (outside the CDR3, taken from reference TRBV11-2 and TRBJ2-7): EAGVAQSPRYKIIEKRQSVAFWCNPISGHATLYWYQQILGQGPKLLIQFQNNGVVDDSQLPKDRFSAERLKGVDSTLKIQPAKLEDSAVYLCASSLSDSISYEQYFGPGTRLTVT.

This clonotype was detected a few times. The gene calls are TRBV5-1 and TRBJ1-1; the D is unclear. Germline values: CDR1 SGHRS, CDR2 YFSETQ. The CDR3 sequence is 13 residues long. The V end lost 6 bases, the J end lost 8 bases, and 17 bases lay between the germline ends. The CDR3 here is CASKSVLSEEAFF. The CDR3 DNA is TGCGCCAGCAAGTCCGTGCTGTCCGAGGAAGCTTTCTTT.

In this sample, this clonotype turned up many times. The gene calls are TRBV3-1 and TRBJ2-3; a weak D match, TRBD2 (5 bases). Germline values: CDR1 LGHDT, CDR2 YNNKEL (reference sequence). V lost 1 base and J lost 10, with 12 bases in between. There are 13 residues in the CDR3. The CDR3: CASSQVDQAAQYF. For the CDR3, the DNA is TGTGCCAGCAGCCAAGTGGATCAAGCGGCGCAGTATTTT.